Presented here are 31 T cell receptor beta chains from one specimen sequenced in a study of blood T cells in healthy people across ages. For the second PCR, which ran for 7 to 11 cycles, a sample-barcoded 5' primer and a J-beta primer mix were used. In TCRdb, the 5' RACE reads were re-called with MiXCR into one record per CDR3 protein. Of around 700,000 distinct CDR3 sequences listed, approximately 25% are singletons. These sequences were also reported in another study, on T cells of mothers and their children.

The specimen sequenced was blood. Receptors were obtained from a boy between 5 and 17 years old in good health.

This clonotype has more than one count but fewer than ten. The CDR3 is CASSFRLAGETQYF. The CDR3, as DNA: TGTGCCAGCAGTTTTAGGCTAGCGGGAGAGACCCAGTACTTC. The chain uses TRBV12-3 or TRBV12-4 and TRBJ2-5, with 8 bases matching TRBD2. V shed 3 bases, J shed 4 bases, and the junction held 4 bases outside the gene matches. The CDR3 runs to 14 residues.

The chain joins TRBV7-9 to TRBJ1-1; unclear D gene. CDR1 and CDR2 (germline): SEHNR, FQNEAQ (reference sequence). The CDR3 covers 15 residues. Trimming removed 2 bases from V and 2 bases from J, with 12 bases in between. The CDR3 is CASSLLEGQNTEAFF. CDR3 bases: TGTGCCAGCAGCTTATTGGAAGGGCAAAACACTGAAGCTTTCTTT.

This chain joins TRBV29-1 and TRBJ1-1; D possibly corresponds to TRBD1 (6 bases). The CDR3 covers 14 residues. Germline CDR1 is SQVTM and CDR2 is ANQGSEA. Trimming took 3 bases from V and 1 from J, leaving 12 bases between them. DNA of the CDR3: TGCAGCGTTGATGATGCAGGGGCGAACACTGAAGCTTTCTTT. Protein sequence: CSVDDAGANTEAFF.

This clonotype was picked up many times. The V and J genes are TRBV7-9 and TRBJ2-5, with 7 bases matching TRBD1. Unmatched junction bases numbered 3, after V lost 3 bases and J lost 2 bases. The CDR3 consists of 14 residues. Looked up from germline, CDR1 is SEHNR and CDR2 is FQNEAQ (reference sequence). In nucleotides, the CDR3 is TGTGCCAGCAGCTTGCGGACAGGACAAGAGACCCAGTACTTC. Protein: CASSLRTGQETQYF. Full variable domain (outside the CDR3, taken from reference TRBV7-9 and TRBJ2-5): DTGVSQNPRHKITKRGQNVTFRCDPISEHNRLYWYRQTLGQGPEFLTYFQNEAQLEKSRLLSDRFSAERPKGSFSTLEIQRTEQGDSAMYLCASSLRTGQETQYFGPGTRLLVL.

V is TRBV7-3 and J is TRBJ2-6; D is possibly TRBD1 (6 bases). V was trimmed by 4 bases and J by 4 bases, leaving 11 bases between them. Germline loops: CDR1 SGHTA, CDR2 FQGTGA. CDR3 length: 15 residues. For the CDR3, the DNA is TGTGCCAGCAGCTCCACAGGGACCGGGGCCAACGTCCTGACTTTC. It encodes CASSSTGTGANVLTF.

This chain connects TRBV28 to TRBJ1-5; possible D gene TRBD1, 5 bases. V was clipped by 2 bases and J by 0 bases, with 20 bases between them. Germline CDR1 and CDR2: MDHEN and SYDVKM. The CDR3 is made up of 19 amino acids. The CDR3, as DNA: TGTGCCAGCAGTTTACCGGGGGTACGCAGTTGGGGTAGCAATCAGCCCCAGCATTTT. Amino acid sequence: CASSLPGVRSWGSNQPQHF.

Many counts were recorded for this clonotype. The V call is TRBV5-1, the J call TRBJ2-5; D unresolved. The CDR3 contains 12 residues. Trimming left V 2 bases short and J 3 bases short, with 5 bases between. Germline-derived CDR1 and CDR2 are SGHRS and YFSETQ. The CDR3 protein is CASSFGKETQYF. CDR3 DNA sequence: TGCGCCAGCAGCTTCGGTAAAGAGACCCAGTACTTC.

The chain combines TRBV7-2 with TRBJ2-2; maybe TRBD2 (5 bases). CDR3 length: 14 amino acids. Germline CDR1 and CDR2: SGHTA and FQGNSA. V was cut by 5 bases and J by 1 base, with 8 bases left in between. The CDR3 bases are TGTGCCAGCAGCACCGGACTGAACACCGGGGAGCTGTTTTTT. Translated: CASSTGLNTGELFF.

The chain recombines TRBV6-2 or TRBV6-3 with TRBJ2-4, with a possible D match to TRBD2 (5 bases). Germline CDR1 and CDR2: MNHEY and SVGEGT. V was cut by 2 bases and J by 9 bases, with 17 bases left in between. The CDR3 is made up of 15 amino acids. The CDR3 is CASSYLGKKRGIQYF. The CDR3 DNA is TGTGCCAGCAGTTACCTCGGGAAGAAACGGGGCATTCAGTACTTC.

Of note for this clonotype: Since the CDR3 does not end with the conserved phenylalanine or tryptophan, this likely comes from a read error. The chain is built from TRBV13 and TRBJ2-1, with 9 bases aligning to TRBD2. CDR1 is PRHDT and CDR2 is FYEKMQ in the germline V gene (reference sequence). V shed 5 bases and J 3 bases; nucleotides not matched to a gene: 17. The CDR3 is 19 residues long. The DNA of the CDR3 is TGTGCCAGCAGCCCTGGGGGGGTACTAGCGGGCCGATTCTACAATGAGCAGTTCCTC. Its translation is CASSPGGVLAGRFYNEQFL.

This clonotype was observed a few times. The rearrangement joins TRBV10-2 to TRBJ1-2; weak D call: TRBD1 (6 bases). The V end was cut by 6 bases, the J end by 8 bases, with 10 bases between. Germline loops: CDR1 WSHSY, CDR2 SAAADI. The CDR3 spans 11 residues. The CDR3 nucleotides read TGCGCCAGCAGCACAGGGTCGGGCTACACCTTC. Its protein is CASSTGSGYTF.

This clonotype was detected only a few times. The chain couples TRBV11-2 to TRBJ2-1; tentatively, D is TRBD2 (6 bases). Germline loops: CDR1 SGHAT, CDR2 FQNNGV. CDR3 length: 15 residues. With 3 bases removed from V and 7 bases from J, the gap between germline ends came to 16 bases. This chain's CDR3 is CASSFAGSPRNEQFF. The CDR3 DNA reads as TGTGCCAGCAGCTTTGCCGGGAGTCCCAGGAATGAGCAGTTCTTC.

This clonotype was detected a few times. The rearrangement uses TRBV20-1 and TRBJ2-5, with D perhaps matching TRBD2 (5 bases). The CDR3 is 14 amino acids. From germline, CDR1 is DFQATT and CDR2 SNEGSKA (reference sequence). V lost 2 bases, J lost 3 bases, and 13 bases lay in between. This CDR3 reads CSARPLDGEETQYF. The CDR3 DNA is TGCAGTGCTAGACCGCTGGACGGGGAAGAGACCCAGTACTTC.

This clonotype has more than one count but fewer than ten. The chain uses TRBV2 and TRBJ1-2, with D uncertain. The V end was cut by 5 bases, the J end by 3 bases, with 13 bases between. The CDR3 is 14 amino acids. CDR1 is SNHLY and CDR2 is FYNNEI in the germline V gene. The CDR3 loop reads CASSPGPDDYGYTF. The CDR3 DNA follows: TGTGCCAGCAGTCCCGGACCGGATGACTATGGCTACACCTTC.

In this sample, this clonotype turned up a few times. This sequence joins TRBV5-1 and TRBJ2-1; 9 positions agree with TRBD2. In germline, CDR1 is SGHRS, CDR2 YFSETQ. The CDR3 loop spans 15 amino acids. V dropped 0 bases and J dropped 8; count of bases not matched to a gene: 6. This chain's CDR3 is CASSLVVAGDYEQFF. CDR3 DNA sequence: TGCGCCAGCAGCTTGGTGGTAGCGGGGGACTATGAGCAGTTCTTC.

The V gene is TRBV6-5, the J gene TRBJ2-3; TRBD2 matches 7 bases. With V trimmed by 7 bases and J by 1 base, 8 bases remained unmatched. Looked up from germline, CDR1 is MNHEY and CDR2 is SVGAGI. The CDR3 extends over 15 amino acids. CDR3 in DNA: TGTGCCAGCACCAAGACTAGCTCGGGCACAGATACGCAGTATTTT. As protein: CASTKTSSGTDTQYF.

This clonotype was seen a few times. One end of the junction does not line up with germline, which may come from a read error. The genes are TRBV20-1 and TRBJ1-4, with a tentative D call TRBD1 (5 bases). This CDR3 region has 15 residues. Germline V CDR1 and CDR2: DFQATT, SNEGSKA (reference sequence). The CDR3 DNA reads TGCAGTGCTAGAGCCAGGGACCGCGTGGGGGAAAAATTGTTTTTT. It is translated as CSARARDRVGEKLFF.

The J gene is TRBJ2-3, the V gene TRBV29-1; perhaps TRBD1 as D (5 bases). The CDR3 has 13 amino acids. Germline assignment: CDR1 SQVTM and CDR2 ANQGSEA. Trimming shortened V by 8 bases and J by 0 bases, and 12 bases separated the two germline ends. CDR3 DNA: TGCAGCACGACAGAGACGAGCACAGATACGCAGTATTTT. Translation gives CSTTETSTDTQYF.

The table lists this clonotype with a few counts. The chain carries TRBV7-8 and TRBJ2-7; 10 bases map to TRBD2. CDR3 size: 15 residues. Per germline, CDR1 SGHVS and CDR2 FQNEAQ. J gave up 3 bases and V 5 bases, and 7 bases lay outside the gene matches. This CDR3 is CASSPWTSGNYEQYF. CDR3 sequence (DNA): TGTGCCAGCAGCCCTTGGACTAGCGGAAACTACGAGCAGTACTTC.

About this clonotype: A read error may produce the germline difference seen at one junction end. The chain employs TRBV7-7 and TRBJ2-1; D ambiguous. In germline, CDR1 is SSHAT, CDR2 FNYEAQ (reference sequence). The CDR3 sequence is 8 residues long. This CDR3 is CASSFRFF. The CDR3 bases are TGTGCTAGCAGCTTCCGGTTCTTC. The full variable domain, with the rest looked up from reference TRBV7-7 and TRBJ2-1, is GAGVSQSPRYKVTKRGQDVTLRCDPISSHATLYWYQQALGQGPEFLTYFNYEAQPDKSGLPSDRFSAERPEGSISTLTIQRTEQRDSAMYRCASSFRFFGPGTRLTVL.

This clonotype was detected only a few times. The CDR3 protein is CASSVGGATNEKLFF. The CDR3 nucleotides read TGTGCCAGCAGCGTCGGGGGGGCAACTAATGAAAAACTGTTTTTT. The genes are TRBV9 and TRBJ1-4; weak D call: TRBD1 (5 bases). This CDR3 has 15 amino acids. Germline V lookup: CDR1 SGDLS, CDR2 YYNGEE. V shed 2 bases and J shed 0 bases, with 8 bases lying between them.

The genes are TRBV29-1 and TRBJ2-2; D perhaps matches TRBD1 (5 bases). The CDR3 extends over 12 amino acids. Trimming took 3 bases from V and 9 from J, leaving 11 bases between them. CDR1 is SQVTM and CDR2 is ANQGSEA in the germline V gene. CDR3 bases: TGCAGCGTTGAGCAGGGTGGGCGGGAGCTGTTTTTT. This encodes CSVEQGGRELFF.

This rearrangement joins TRBV6-4 to TRBJ2-5; 9 nucleotides match TRBD2. The end of the DNA fits TRBJ2-1 better, so the J call may be wrong. CDR3 length equals 13 residues. Germline CDR1 is MRHNA and CDR2 is SNTAGT. The CDR3 DNA is TGTGCCAGCAGTGATATAGCGGGGGTTGAGCAGTTCTTC. As protein: CASSDIAGVEQFF.

The sample holds a few counts of this clonotype. The rearrangement joins TRBV13 to TRBJ2-3; D perhaps matches TRBD2 (5 bases). CDR3 length equals 15 residues. The germline CDR1 and CDR2 sequences are PRHDT and FYEKMQ (reference sequence). V shed 0 bases and J shed 7 bases, with 14 bases lying between them. The CDR3 spells CASSLGGNLDNTQYF. CDR3 nucleotide sequence: TGTGCCAGCAGCTTAGGCGGGAACCTGGATAATACGCAGTATTTT.

CDR3 coding DNA: TGTGCCACCAGTGATCTAGGACTAGTACAGTACTTC. Translated: CATSDLGLVQYF. The V gene is TRBV24-1, the J gene TRBJ2-4; 7 bases match TRBD2. With V trimmed by 3 bases and J by 13 bases, 5 bases remained unmatched. The CDR3 has 12 residues. CDR1 and CDR2 (germline): KGHDR, SFDVKD.

This clonotype appeared once. The V and J genes are TRBV7-2 and TRBJ2-7; TRBD2 agrees at 7 bases. Germline trimming cut 1 base from V and 6 bases from J; bases unmatched to any gene: 9. The length of the CDR3 is 15 residues. Per the germline V gene, CDR1 is SGHTA and CDR2 is FQGNSA. The CDR3 is CASSLVIGASGEQYF. CDR3 nucleotides: TGTGCCAGCAGCTTAGTCATCGGGGCTAGCGGCGAGCAGTACTTC.

This chain connects TRBV28 to TRBJ1-2, with D perhaps matching TRBD1 (5 bases). Trimming left V 6 bases short and J 0 bases short, with 11 bases between. CDR3 size: 14 residues. Germline V lookup: CDR1 MDHEN, CDR2 SYDVKM. This CDR3 is CASRIGATNYGYTF. The DNA for the CDR3 is TGTGCCAGCAGGATAGGGGCTACTAACTATGGCTACACCTTC.

This clonotype was detected only a few times. The CDR3 loop reads CSAPAIQGARGYTF. The CDR3 region has the DNA TGCAGTGCCCCGGCGATACAGGGGGCGCGGGGCTACACCTTC. The chain is built from TRBV20-1 and TRBJ1-2, with 9 bases that match TRBD1. Germline values: CDR1 DFQATT, CDR2 SNEGSKA (reference sequence). The J segment lost 8 bases and the V segment lost 6 bases, leaving 13 bases of the junction unmatched. The CDR3 runs to 14 residues.

The sample holds a few counts of this clonotype. The chain has TRBV7-9 and TRBJ1-5; TRBD1 matches at 10 bases. This CDR3 has 18 residues. Germline V gene lookup returns CDR1 SEHNR and CDR2 FQNEAQ (reference sequence). The V and J ends lost 5 bases and 2 bases, in that order; junction bases with no gene match: 12. CDR3 region: CASSHDLGTGVRNQPQHF. The CDR3, as DNA: TGTGCCAGCAGCCATGACCTCGGGACAGGGGTGCGCAATCAGCCCCAGCATTTT.

The chain joins TRBV5-8 to TRBJ1-4; D gene unclear. The CDR3 has 15 amino acids. V lost 0 bases and J 4 bases, leaving 10 bases between the germline ends. From germline, CDR1 is SGHTS and CDR2 YDEGEE. The CDR3 spells CASSLGRRVNEKLFF. The CDR3 nucleotides read TGTGCCAGCAGCTTGGGACGGAGGGTTAATGAAAAACTGTTTTTT.

This rearrangement joins TRBV28 to TRBJ2-7; TRBD1 agrees at 7 bases. Germline CDR1 reads MDHEN; CDR2 reads SYDVKM. This CDR3 region has 15 residues. The ends lost 7 bases at V and 4 bases at J; junction bases unmatched: 13. For the CDR3, the DNA is TGTGCCAGCACCACAAGCCCGGGACAGAGGTACGAGCAGTACTTC. Translation: CASTTSPGQRYEQYF.